A single T cell receptor beta chain is shown here with its context. The data belong to a study of human T cells and chemical hapten exposure. TCRdb called the RACE reads again in MiXCR, with one record for every CDR3 protein. The table lists some 90,000 distinct CDR3 sequences, about an eighth of them singletons, with roughly 3.1% in the top ten. This sample's time point: patch test 2, 6 weeks after DPC sensitization. Documented treatment: therapeutic diphenylcyclopropenone sensitization with weekly scalp DPC. The sample was whole blood, taken in connection with sensitization to the hapten diphenylcyclopropenone (DPC). The sequence came from a woman aged 40-49 years with alopecia areata. Some clones in this sample may be carry-over from other donors' samples.

CDR3 residues: CASSYDRVNTEAFF. CDR3 coding DNA: TGTGCCAGCAGTTACGATAGGGTGAACACTGAAGCTTTCTTT. The chain combines TRBV6-5 with TRBJ1-1; no clear D. The V end lost 2 bases, the J end lost 0 bases, and 7 bases lay between the germline ends. Germline V gene data show CDR1 as MNHEY and CDR2 as SVGAGI. The CDR3 consists of 14 residues.